This T cell receptor beta chain is from a study of blood T cell repertoires in COVID-19. Turning to the study itself: From T cells, B-cell-depleted T cells, or PBMCs came the material, which was cDNA or gDNA.

A PCR-confirmed or clinician-diagnosed COVID-19 case had contacted exposed participants within 2 weeks of entry. The CDR3 totals 12 residues. Germline V lookup: CDR1 SNHLY, CDR2 FYNNEI. The V end lost 6 bases, the J end lost 8 bases, and 10 bases lay between the germline ends. Per the original methods: For nucleated cells, counts were estimated from reference gene primer amplification. TCRdb's copy holds only in-frame clones and misses some; the assay was immunoSEQ multiplex PCR. V and J calls and clone size are given by that table; D and trimming were obtained from the DNA. The sample contains about 260,000 clones, more than 80% of which appear only once.

The genes are TRBV2 and TRBJ1-4, with D uncertain. The sequence came from a man aged 45-65 years who had been exposed to COVID-19. Sequencing was done on a sample of PBMCs or T cells enriched from blood (not recorded which). DNA for the CDR3: TGTGCCAGCAGGTTGAGTGTCGAAAAACTGTTTTTT. As protein: CASRLSVEKLFF.